This TCR beta chain was recovered during a study of blood T cell repertoires in COVID-19. Germline V gene sequence: CDR1 LNHDA, CDR2 SQIVND (reference sequence). V was cut by 3 bases and J by 2 bases, with 13 bases left in between. This CDR3 is built from 15 residues. Produced via immunoSEQ multiplex PCR; TCRdb's table is partial and in-frame only. The profile shows fewer than 200,000 clones, 82% of them singletons. The sequencing sample was made of peripheral blood. This TCR was sampled from a woman aged 40 to 50 with COVID-19, enrolled during active disease. The genes are TRBV19 and TRBJ2-5, with D uncertain. The CDR3 is CASSINWAGQETQYF. In DNA form, the CDR3 reads TGTGCCAGTAGTATCAATTGGGCAGGACAAGAGACCCAGTACTTC.